This TCR beta chain was identified in a study of T cell responses to AZD1222 COVID-19 vaccine. As for this clone: What it recognizes is unknown.

Findings and limits, study-wide: Targeting of unmutated variant regions was reportedly seen in nearly half of spike-specific TCRs. White British people made up most donors, females outnumbered males, and clonal diversity was possibly underestimated.

Clones were sequenced by immunoSEQ multiplex PCR, and TCRdb holds only the in-frame ones, with some missing. The top ten clones hold roughly 8% of a sample with approximately 71,000 clones, 88% of them seen once. Per germline, CDR1 SGHDT and CDR2 YYEEEE. This CDR3 contains 18 residues. With 3 bases removed from V and 2 bases from J, the gap between germline ends came to 24 bases. The chain couples TRBV5-6 to TRBJ2-7; weak D call: TRBD2 (6 bases). This receptor was identified in an adult in good health. Material: peripheral blood, obtained on day 0 of AZD1222 vaccination. CDR3 DNA sequence: TGTGCCAGCAGCTGGTACCCCGCGGGGAACGAAAGAGCCTACGAGCAGTACTTC. It is translated as CASSWYPAGNERAYEQYF.